Following are 28 T cell receptor beta chains from one sample sequenced in a study of blood T cells in healthy people across ages. Primed by a sample-barcoded 5' primer and a J-beta primer mix, a second PCR proceeded for 7 to 11 cycles. TCRdb reanalysed the 5' RACE reads using MiXCR and keeps one entry per CDR3 protein. Altogether around 850,000 distinct CDR3 sequences are present, roughly 35% being singletons, with the ten largest covering roughly 13%. The sample consisted of blood. Receptors were obtained from a man in his late teens or twenties in good health.

V usage is TRBV6-2 or TRBV6-3 and J usage is TRBJ2-7; the D gene is possibly TRBD1 (5 bases). Germline V lookup: CDR1 MNHEY, CDR2 SVGEGT. The CDR3 totals 16 residues. Trimming removed 2 bases from V and 2 bases from J, with 16 bases in between. Here the CDR3 DNA reads TGTGCCAGCAGTTACGATATATTCAGGGTCACCTACGAGCAGTACTTC. It specifies CASSYDIFRVTYEQYF.

This rearrangement joins TRBV20-1 to TRBJ2-1, with D possibly being TRBD1 (6 bases). CDR1 and CDR2 from the germline V gene are DFQATT and SNEGSKA (reference sequence). The CDR3 spans 12 residues. Trimming left V 0 bases short and J 15 bases short, with 15 bases between. In DNA, the CDR3 is TGCAGTGCTAGAGATCTTACCCAGGGGTGGTTCTTC. Translated, it gives CSARDLTQGWFF.

V usage is TRBV6-2 or TRBV6-3 and J usage is TRBJ1-1, with D maybe TRBD1 (5 bases). CDR3 length equals 17 residues. Looked up from germline, CDR1 is MNHEY and CDR2 is SVGEGT. Between the trimmed V and J ends, which lost 7 bases and 1 base, there was a span of 22 bases. The CDR3 reads CASTPRSVGLSNTEAFF. The CDR3 coding sequence is TGTGCCAGCACTCCAAGGTCGGTGGGACTATCGAACACTGAAGCTTTCTTT.

With respect to this clonotype: A read error may explain this, as a much larger clone is one base away. This chain uses TRBV6-6 with TRBJ2-5; a possible D gene is TRBD1 (6 bases). The closer fit of TRBJ2-1 to the DNA end suggests the J call may be wrong. This CDR3 comprises 13 residues. The germline V gene has CDR1 MNHNY and CDR2 SVGAGI (reference sequence). CDR3 in amino acids: CASRRGLQETQFF. As DNA, the CDR3 is TGTGCCAGCAGAAGGGGGTTACAAGAGACCCAGTTCTTC.

In this sample, this clonotype turned up once. V gene TRBV18 combines with J gene TRBJ2-3; D gene uncertain. Germline values: CDR1 KGHSH, CDR2 LQKENI. The length of the CDR3 is 15 residues. V was cut by 3 bases and J by 4 bases, with 14 bases left in between. The CDR3 DNA reads as TGTGCCAGCTCACCGAGGCAAGTTAACGCAGATACGCAGTATTTT. Its translation: CASSPRQVNADTQYF. The complete variable domain, with remaining parts taken from reference TRBV18 and TRBJ2-3, reads NAGVMQNPRHLVRRRGQEARLRCSPMKGHSHVYWYRQLPEEGLKFMVYLQKENIIDESGMPKERFSAEFPKEGPSILRIQQVVRGDSAAYFCASSPRQVNADTQYFGPGTRLTVL.

V and J are TRBV3-1 and TRBJ2-3, with 9 bases aligning to TRBD2. Germline-derived CDR1 and CDR2 are LGHDT and YNNKEL (reference sequence). This CDR3 region has 14 residues. V lost 4 bases to trimming and J lost 10 bases; unmatched junction nucleotides: 9. The CDR3 spells CASSLGLAMSAQYF. The DNA of the CDR3 is TGTGCCAGCAGCCTGGGACTAGCTATGAGTGCGCAGTATTTT.

Notes on this clonotype: At one of its ends the junction is not consistent with the germline gene, which may arise from a read error. The J gene is TRBJ2-3, the V gene TRBV4-3; D might be TRBD1 (6 bases). Per germline, CDR1 LGHNA and CDR2 YSLEER. The CDR3 covers 13 residues. The CDR3 DNA is TGCGCCAGCAGCCATTCAGGGGCAGATACGCGGTATTTT. It codes for CASSHSGADTRYF.

The chain uses TRBV12-3 or TRBV12-4 and TRBJ2-1; 8 bases map to TRBD2. This CDR3 contains 16 residues. V lost 5 bases, J lost 13 bases, and 19 bases stayed unmatched. The CDR3 nucleotides are TGTGCCAGCAGTGCGGGGGGAAGGGGGAACCAAGAGACCCAGTTCTTC. Translating it yields CASSAGGRGNQETQFF.

This clonotype was observed a few times. The chain joins TRBV7-2 to TRBJ1-1; D call uncertain. Trimming cost V 6 bases and J 2 bases, with 10 bases left between them. The CDR3 loop spans 13 amino acids. Germline V gene sequence: CDR1 SGHTA, CDR2 FQGNSA. The CDR3 protein is CASSRNLNTEAFF. CDR3 DNA: TGTGCCAGCAGTAGGAACCTTAACACTGAAGCTTTCTTT.

Ten or more counts support this clonotype. The chain couples TRBV7-9 to TRBJ1-4; unclear D gene. There are 14 residues in the CDR3. Germline CDR1 reads SEHNR; CDR2 reads FQNEAQ (reference sequence). With 5 bases removed from V and 3 bases from J, the gap between germline ends came to 10 bases. For the CDR3, the DNA is TGTGCCAGCAGCCCCGGGAGCTCTAATGAAAAACTGTTTTTT. It translates to CASSPGSSNEKLFF.

This clonotype has just a few counts. V usage is TRBV20-1 and J usage is TRBJ1-1, with D unresolved. The V end lost 5 bases, the J end lost 5 bases, and 12 bases lay between the germline ends. The CDR3 consists of 12 residues. Germline CDR1 DFQATT, CDR2 SNEGSKA (reference sequence). CDR3 loop: CSARIGGTEAFF. CDR3 in DNA: TGCAGTGCTCGAATCGGTGGAACTGAAGCTTTCTTT.

The rearrangement links TRBV25-1 to TRBJ2-2; 15 bases fit TRBD2. Germline CDR1 reads MGHDK; CDR2 reads SYGVNS. The length of the CDR3 is 17 residues. V was clipped by 6 bases and J by 6 bases; unmatched bases: 8. DNA for the CDR3: TGTGCCAGCAGCCGCGGGACTAGCGGGGGGCTCGCCGGGGAGCTGTTTTTT. It codes for CASSRGTSGGLAGELFF.

The chain carries TRBV7-2 and TRBJ1-2; D is perhaps TRBD1 (5 bases). Germline V gene sequence: CDR1 SGHTA, CDR2 FQGNSA. The CDR3 runs to 17 residues. V shed 2 bases and J shed 4 bases, with 20 bases lying between them. The CDR3 region has the DNA TGTGCCAGCAGCTTAACGGGGCTTGGGCAAGGGCGCTATGGCTACACCTTC. Translated, it gives CASSLTGLGQGRYGYTF.

This clonotype was seen just once. A much larger clone differs by one base, so this may be a read error. The CDR3 loop reads CASSRGGCEQYF. DNA of the CDR3: TGTGCCAGCAGCCGTGGGGGCTGCGAGCAGTACTTC. V usage is TRBV7-2 and J usage is TRBJ2-7, with D possibly being TRBD1 (6 bases). Trimming cost V 5 bases and J 6 bases, with 11 bases left between them. CDR3 length equals 12 residues. Germline CDR1 is SGHTA and CDR2 is FQGNSA. Full variable domain (remainder filled in from reference TRBV7-2 and TRBJ2-7): GAGVSQSPSNKVTEKGKDVELRCDPISGHTALYWYRQSLGQGLEFLIYFQGNSAPDKSGLPSDRFSAERTGGSVSTLTIQRTQQEDSAVYLCASSRGGCEQYFGPGTRLTVT.

This clonotype was counted once. Given a much more abundant clone one base away, this may be a read error. The V and J genes are TRBV12-3 or TRBV12-4 and TRBJ1-2; the D is unclear. The CDR3 covers 13 residues. Trimming stripped 5 bases from V and 8 bases from J, with 15 bases between. The CDR3 spells CASSPMTAFGYTF. CDR3 bases: TGTGCCAGCAGTCCCATGACGGCCTTCGGCTACACCTTC.

This clonotype occurred a few times. The chain has TRBV20-1 and TRBJ2-7, with D possibly matching TRBD1 (6 bases). The CDR3 length is 14 residues. V gave up 3 bases and J gave up 0 bases, with 12 bases separating them. Looked up from germline, CDR1 is DFQATT and CDR2 is SNEGSKA (reference sequence). The CDR3 coding sequence is TGCAGTGCTAGCTCGGACAGCCACTCCTACGAGCAGTACTTC. Translating it yields CSASSDSHSYEQYF.

The chain has TRBV9 and TRBJ2-3; TRBD2 matches at 7 bases. The CDR3 is made up of 15 amino acids. V was pared by 0 bases and J by 4 bases, with 5 bases of the junction left unmatched. The germline V gene encodes CDR1 SGDLS and CDR2 YYNGEE. This chain's CDR3 is CASSVAGGRADTQYF. CDR3 coding DNA: TGTGCCAGCAGCGTAGCGGGGGGAAGGGCAGATACGCAGTATTTT.

The chain has TRBV7-2 and TRBJ2-1; tentatively, D is TRBD1 (5 bases). In germline, CDR1 is SGHTA, CDR2 FQGNSA. The CDR3 sequence is 13 residues long. Between the trimmed V and J ends, which lost 5 bases and 7 bases, there was a span of 12 bases. In DNA form, the CDR3 reads TGTGCCAGCAGCGTTACCAGGGTGAATGAGCAGTTCTTC. Its translation: CASSVTRVNEQFF.

The chain uses TRBV29-1 and TRBJ2-1, with 10 positions matching TRBD1. CDR3 size: 14 residues. Trimming took 8 bases from V and 2 from J; bases not matched to a gene: 6. The germline V gene encodes CDR1 SQVTM and CDR2 ANQGSEA. The CDR3 spells CSTSGQGTYNEQFF. CDR3 in DNA: TGCAGCACTTCGGGACAGGGGACCTACAATGAGCAGTTCTTC.

J is TRBJ2-3 and V is TRBV7-9, with 11 bases aligning to TRBD1. V was clipped by 6 bases and J by 2 bases; unmatched bases: 7. From germline, CDR1 is SEHNR and CDR2 FQNEAQ (reference sequence). The CDR3 spans 16 residues. CDR3 bases: TGTGCCAGCAGATCCGGACAGGGGGCGGTCACAGATACGCAGTATTTT. Its protein is CASRSGQGAVTDTQYF.

About this clonotype: This may be a read error: a much more frequent sequence differs by one nucleotide. V and J are TRBV12-3 or TRBV12-4 and TRBJ2-5; either TRBD1 or TRBD2 may supply D (5 bases each). The J call could be wrong; TRBJ2-1 is a better fit for the DNA end. This CDR3 has 15 amino acids. The CDR3 loop reads CASSLQGVAKNIQFF. CDR3 in DNA: TGTGCCAGCAGTTTACAGGGAGTAGCCAAAAACATTCAGTTCTTC.

This chain joins TRBV6-1 and TRBJ2-3; the match to TRBD2 covers 11 bases. J gave up 1 base and V 10 bases, and 7 bases lay outside the gene matches. The V gene's germline CDR1 is MNHNS and CDR2 SASEGT. The CDR3 loop spans 15 amino acids. CDR3 sequence: CATSLAGGRTDTQYF. CDR3 DNA sequence: TGTGCCACCAGCCTAGCGGGGGGCCGCACAGATACGCAGTATTTT.

In the case of this clonotype: The junction does not match germline at one end; this may be a read error. This chain uses TRBV28 with TRBJ2-3; D not certain. The CDR3 has 17 amino acids. Per the germline V gene, CDR1 is MDHEN and CDR2 is SYDVKM. As DNA, the CDR3 is TGTGCCAGCAGTGCCCCTAAGAGTAGAAAGGGAACAGACACGCAGTATTTT. Protein: CASSAPKSRKGTDTQYF.

The V call is TRBV5-1, the J call TRBJ2-3, with TRBD1 as a possible D gene (5 bases). The germline gives CDR1 SGHRS, CDR2 YFSETQ. V was clipped by 2 bases and J by 4 bases, with 14 bases between them. CDR3 length: 15 residues. This CDR3 reads CASSFDSSGSDTQYF. Written as DNA, the CDR3 is TGCGCCAGCAGCTTTGACAGTTCTGGGTCAGATACGCAGTATTTT.

As to this clonotype: A read error may produce the germline difference seen at one junction end. This rearrangement joins TRBV7-2 to TRBJ2-3; 7 nucleotides match TRBD2. CDR3 length equals 14 residues. Germline values: CDR1 SGHTA, CDR2 FQGNSA. CDR3 coding DNA: TGTGCCAGCAGCCCGGGAGGTGGGGCAGATACGCTGTATTTT. Protein: CASSPGGGADTLYF.

This clonotype was seen many times. The chain is built from TRBV10-3 and TRBJ1-2; D gene unclear. The CDR3 has 13 amino acids. Trimming shortened V by 3 bases and J by 4 bases, and 9 bases separated the two germline ends. In germline, CDR1 is ENHRY, CDR2 SYGVKD. CDR3 nucleotides: TGTGCCATCAGTGATTCGTCGGGCTATGGCTACACCTTC. It translates to CAISDSSGYGYTF.

This clonotype was seen more than once but under ten times. CDR3 protein: CASSRGTGLEVYEQYF. CDR3 DNA sequence: TGTGCCAGTAGCCGTGGGACGGGTCTGGAGGTCTACGAGCAGTACTTC. The chain combines TRBV19 with TRBJ2-7; D is possibly TRBD1 or TRBD2 (5 bases each). V was cut by 6 bases and J by 3 bases, with 21 bases left in between. This CDR3 is built from 16 residues. The germline gives CDR1 LNHDA, CDR2 SQIVND (reference sequence).

On this clonotype: A read error may account for a junction end that differs from germline. CDR3 nucleotides: TGTGTCAGCAGCCACCCTTCCGGGACAGGCCGGGCAGTCCCCTATGGCTACACCTTC. This gives the protein CVSSHPSGTGRAVPYGYTF. This chain uses TRBV3-1 with TRBJ1-2; 8 nucleotides align to TRBD1. The CDR3 has 19 amino acids. Germline V gene data show CDR1 as LGHDT and CDR2 as YNNKEL (reference sequence).